What follows is one T cell receptor beta chain and its context. Its specificity is unknown. Via MiXCR, TCRdb re-called the 5' RACE reads, giving one row per CDR3 protein. The table records tens of thousands of distinct CDR3 sequences, 12% of them present only once. The data are from a study of spatial heterogeneity in lung cancer. Study-wide results and caveats: Ubiquitous expanded tumor TCRs showed up in blood more at resection than follow-up.

After removal of 5 bases from V and 4 bases from J, the junction contained 9 bases not matched to a gene. The CDR3 contains 17 residues. Per the germline V gene, CDR1 is SGHAT and CDR2 is FQDESV (reference sequence). Time point noted: sample taken at primary tumor resection. The donor group consisted of around 70 patients who had untreated, early-stage non-small cell lung cancer. TCRs were sequenced from unsorted whole RNA of tumor, nontumor lung or PBMC. The input for sequencing was PBMCs, taken at surgery. This clonotype was obtained from a male donor with early-stage non-small cell lung cancer. The chain has TRBV11-1 and TRBJ2-3; the match to TRBD2 covers 13 bases. The CDR3 sequence is CASSGRTSGRYSDTQYF. CDR3 DNA: TGTGCCAGCAGCGGCCGGACTAGCGGGAGATATTCAGATACGCAGTATTTT.